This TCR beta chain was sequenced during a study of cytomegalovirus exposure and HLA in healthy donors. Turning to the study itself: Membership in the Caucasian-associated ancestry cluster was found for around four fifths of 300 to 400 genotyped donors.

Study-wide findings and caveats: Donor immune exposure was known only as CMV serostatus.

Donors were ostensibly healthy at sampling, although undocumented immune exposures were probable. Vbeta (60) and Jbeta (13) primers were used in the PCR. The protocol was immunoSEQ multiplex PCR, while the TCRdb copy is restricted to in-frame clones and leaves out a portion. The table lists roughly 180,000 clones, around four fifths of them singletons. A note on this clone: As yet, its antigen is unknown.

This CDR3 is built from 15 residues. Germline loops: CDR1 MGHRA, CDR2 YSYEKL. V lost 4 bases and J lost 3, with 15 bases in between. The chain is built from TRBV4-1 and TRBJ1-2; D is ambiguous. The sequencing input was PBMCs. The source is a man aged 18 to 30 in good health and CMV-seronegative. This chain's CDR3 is CASSLFEGADYGYTF. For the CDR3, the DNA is TGCGCCAGCAGCCTGTTCGAGGGCGCGGACTATGGCTACACCTTC.